This T cell receptor beta chain is drawn from a study of T cell responses to AZD1222 COVID-19 vaccine. Study context: Pooling of second doses given at about 4 or about 12 weeks was done. Study conclusions and caveats: Baseline seropositivity occurred in only a handful of AZD1222 recipients. With two AZD1222 doses given, Spike-specific TCR breadth and depth both rose. Donors were chiefly white British, with a greater number of females, and clonal diversity was perhaps underestimated.

Trimming cost V 2 bases and J 4 bases; bases outside gene matches: 1. The germline V gene has CDR1 LGHDT and CDR2 YNNKEL (reference sequence). This CDR3 contains 14 residues. Method: immunoSEQ multiplex PCR; TCRdb's copy keeps in-frame clones and lacks some. This table holds about 120,000 clones, just over 90% found once. In regard to this clone: Its matching antigen is unknown.

The sample in question was peripheral blood, obtained on day 0 of AZD1222 vaccination. The rearrangement joins TRBV3-1 (or the pseudogene TRBV3-2) to TRBJ1-1; 10 nucleotides match TRBD1. The sequence was obtained from an adult in good health. CDR3 sequence: CASSQRTGGTEAFF. The CDR3 DNA sequence: TGTGCCAGCAGCCAAAGGACAGGGGGCACTGAAGCTTTCTTT.